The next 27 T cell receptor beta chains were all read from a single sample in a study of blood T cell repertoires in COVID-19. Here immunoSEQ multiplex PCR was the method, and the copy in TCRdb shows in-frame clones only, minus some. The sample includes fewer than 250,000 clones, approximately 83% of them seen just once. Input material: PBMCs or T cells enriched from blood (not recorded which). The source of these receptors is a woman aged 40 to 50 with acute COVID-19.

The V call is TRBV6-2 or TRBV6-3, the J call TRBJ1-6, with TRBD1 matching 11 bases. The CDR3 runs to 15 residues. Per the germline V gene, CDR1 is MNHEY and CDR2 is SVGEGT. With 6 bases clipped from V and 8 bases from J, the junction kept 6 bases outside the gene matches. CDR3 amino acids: CASSPWGQGDSPLHF. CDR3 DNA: TGTGCCAGCAGCCCCTGGGGACAGGGGGATTCACCCCTCCACTTT.

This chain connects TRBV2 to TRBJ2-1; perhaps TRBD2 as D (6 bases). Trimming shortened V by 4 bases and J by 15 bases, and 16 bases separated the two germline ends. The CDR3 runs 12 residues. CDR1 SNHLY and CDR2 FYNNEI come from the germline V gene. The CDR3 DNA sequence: TGTGCCAGCAGTGGACTAGAAGACCGAGCGTTCTTC. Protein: CASSGLEDRAFF.

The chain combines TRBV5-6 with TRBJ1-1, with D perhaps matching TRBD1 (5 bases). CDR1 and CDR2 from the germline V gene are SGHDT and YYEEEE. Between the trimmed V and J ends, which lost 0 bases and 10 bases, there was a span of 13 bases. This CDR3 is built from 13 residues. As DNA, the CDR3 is TGTGCCAGCAGCTTGGGTCGACAGCGGGGAGCTTTCTTT. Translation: CASSLGRQRGAFF.

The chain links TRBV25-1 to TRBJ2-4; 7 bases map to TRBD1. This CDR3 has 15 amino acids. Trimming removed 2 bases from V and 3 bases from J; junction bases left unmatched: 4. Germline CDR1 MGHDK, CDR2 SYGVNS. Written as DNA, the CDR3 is TGTGCCAGCAGTGAACCCGGACAGGTCAAAAACATTCAGTACTTC. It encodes CASSEPGQVKNIQYF.

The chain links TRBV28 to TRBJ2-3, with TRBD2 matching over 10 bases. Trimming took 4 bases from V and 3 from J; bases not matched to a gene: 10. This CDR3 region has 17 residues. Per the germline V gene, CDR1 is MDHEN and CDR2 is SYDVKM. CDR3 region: CASSWRLAGAVTDTQYF. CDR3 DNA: TGTGCCAGCAGTTGGAGGCTAGCGGGAGCAGTGACAGATACGCAGTATTTT.

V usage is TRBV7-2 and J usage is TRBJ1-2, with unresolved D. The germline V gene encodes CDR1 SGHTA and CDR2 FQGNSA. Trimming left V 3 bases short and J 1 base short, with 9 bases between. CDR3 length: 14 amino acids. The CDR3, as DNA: TGTGCCAGCAGCTTGCCGGGAATTAACTATGGCTACACCTTC. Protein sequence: CASSLPGINYGYTF. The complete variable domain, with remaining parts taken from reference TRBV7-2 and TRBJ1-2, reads GAGVSQSPSNKVTEKGKDVELRCDPISGHTALYWYRQSLGQGLEFLIYFQGNSAPDKSGLPSDRFSAERTGGSVSTLTIQRTQQEDSAVYLCASSLPGINYGYTFGSGTRLTVV.

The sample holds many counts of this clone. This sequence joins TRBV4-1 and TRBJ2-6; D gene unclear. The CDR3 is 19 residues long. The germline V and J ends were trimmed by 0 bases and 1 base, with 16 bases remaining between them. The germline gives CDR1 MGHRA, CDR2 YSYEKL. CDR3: CASSQDWVAPGSGANVLTF. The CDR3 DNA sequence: TGCGCCAGCAGCCAAGATTGGGTAGCCCCTGGGTCTGGGGCCAACGTCCTGACTTTC.

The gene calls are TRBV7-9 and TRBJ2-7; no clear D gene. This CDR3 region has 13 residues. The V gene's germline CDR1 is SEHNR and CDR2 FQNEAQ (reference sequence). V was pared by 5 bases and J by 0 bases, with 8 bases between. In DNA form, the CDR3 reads TGTGCCAGCAGCCCATCGAGCTCCTACGAGCAGTACTTC. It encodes CASSPSSSYEQYF. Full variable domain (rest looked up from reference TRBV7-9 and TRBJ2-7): DTGVSQNPRHKITKRGQNVTFRCDPISEHNRLYWYRQTLGQGPEFLTYFQNEAQLEKSRLLSDRFSAERPKGSFSTLEIQRTEQGDSAMYLCASSPSSSYEQYFGPGTRLTVT.

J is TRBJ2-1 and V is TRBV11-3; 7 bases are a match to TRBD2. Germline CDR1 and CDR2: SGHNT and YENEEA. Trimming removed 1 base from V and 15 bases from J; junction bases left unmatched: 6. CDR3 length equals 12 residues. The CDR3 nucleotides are TGTGCCAGCAGCTTAGTACTAGCGCCCTTGTTCTTC. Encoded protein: CASSLVLAPLFF.

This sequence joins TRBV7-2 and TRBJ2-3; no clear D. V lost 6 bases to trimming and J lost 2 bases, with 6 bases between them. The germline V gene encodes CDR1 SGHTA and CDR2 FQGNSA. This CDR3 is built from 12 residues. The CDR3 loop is CASSPFTDTQYF. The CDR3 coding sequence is TGTGCCAGCAGTCCTTTCACAGATACGCAGTATTTT.

The CDR3 DNA reads as TGTGCCAGCAGCTTATCCGGGACAGGGGCCTACAATGAGCAGTTCTTC. Its translation is CASSLSGTGAYNEQFF. The chain is built from TRBV7-9 and TRBJ2-1; TRBD1 matches 10 bases. CDR1 and CDR2 (germline): SEHNR, FQNEAQ (reference sequence). J lost 2 bases, V lost 2 bases, and 3 bases had no gene match. The CDR3 contains 16 residues.

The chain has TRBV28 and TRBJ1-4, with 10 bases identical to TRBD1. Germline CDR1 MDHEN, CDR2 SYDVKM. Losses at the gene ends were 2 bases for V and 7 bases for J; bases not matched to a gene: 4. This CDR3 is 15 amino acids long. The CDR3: CASSLRQGAREKLFF. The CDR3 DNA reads TGTGCCAGCAGTTTACGACAGGGGGCGCGTGAAAAACTGTTTTTT. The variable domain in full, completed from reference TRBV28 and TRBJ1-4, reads DVKVTQSSRYLVKRTGEKVFLECVQDMDHENMFWYRQDPGLGLRLIYFSYDVKMKEKGDIPEGYSVSREKKERFSLILESASTNQTSMYLCASSLRQGAREKLFFGSGTQLSVL.

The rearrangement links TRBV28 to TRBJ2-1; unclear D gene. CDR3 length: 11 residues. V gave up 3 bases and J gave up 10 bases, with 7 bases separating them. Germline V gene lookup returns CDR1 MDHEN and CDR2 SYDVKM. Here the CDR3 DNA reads TGTGCCAGCAGTTTTCTTTCCGAGCAGTTCTTC. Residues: CASSFLSEQFF.

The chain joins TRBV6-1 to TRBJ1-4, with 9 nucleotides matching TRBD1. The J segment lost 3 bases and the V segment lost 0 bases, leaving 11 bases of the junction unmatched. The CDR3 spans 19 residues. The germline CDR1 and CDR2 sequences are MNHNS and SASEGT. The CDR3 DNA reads TGTGCCAGCAGTGAAGCGTTTACAGGGGGCGCCGGGGCTAATGAAAAACTGTTTTTT. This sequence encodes CASSEAFTGGAGANEKLFF.

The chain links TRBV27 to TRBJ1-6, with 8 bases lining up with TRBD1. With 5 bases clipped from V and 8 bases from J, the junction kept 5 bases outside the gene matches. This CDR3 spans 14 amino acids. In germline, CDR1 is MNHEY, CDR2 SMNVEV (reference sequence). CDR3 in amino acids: CASSVDRGDSPLHF. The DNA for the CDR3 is TGTGCCAGCAGTGTCGACAGGGGTGATTCACCCCTCCACTTT.

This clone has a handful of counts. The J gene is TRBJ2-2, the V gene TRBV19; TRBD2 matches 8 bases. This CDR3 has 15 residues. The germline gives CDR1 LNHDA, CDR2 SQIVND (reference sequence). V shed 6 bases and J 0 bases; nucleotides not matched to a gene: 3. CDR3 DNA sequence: TGTGCCAGTAGGGTCGGGGGGGCGAACACCGGGGAGCTGTTTTTT. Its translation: CASRVGGANTGELFF.

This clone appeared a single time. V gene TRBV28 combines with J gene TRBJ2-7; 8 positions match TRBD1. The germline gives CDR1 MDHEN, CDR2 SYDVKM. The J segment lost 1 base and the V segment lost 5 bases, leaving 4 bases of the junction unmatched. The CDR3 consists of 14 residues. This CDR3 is CASSAGGSSYEQYF. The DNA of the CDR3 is TGTGCCAGCAGTGCAGGGGGCTCGTCCTACGAGCAGTACTTC. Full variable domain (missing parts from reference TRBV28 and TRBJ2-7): DVKVTQSSRYLVKRTGEKVFLECVQDMDHENMFWYRQDPGLGLRLIYFSYDVKMKEKGDIPEGYSVSREKKERFSLILESASTNQTSMYLCASSAGGSSYEQYFGPGTRLTVT.

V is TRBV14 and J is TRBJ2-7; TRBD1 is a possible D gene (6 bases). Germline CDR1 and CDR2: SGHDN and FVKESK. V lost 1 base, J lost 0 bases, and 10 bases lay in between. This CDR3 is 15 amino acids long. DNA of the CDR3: TGTGCCAGCAGCCAAGGGGGGCATCACTCCTACGAGCAGTACTTC. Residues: CASSQGGHHSYEQYF.

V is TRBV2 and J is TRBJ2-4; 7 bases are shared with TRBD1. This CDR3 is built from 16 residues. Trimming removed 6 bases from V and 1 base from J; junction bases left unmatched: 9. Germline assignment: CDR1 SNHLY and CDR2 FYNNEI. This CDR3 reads CASRPDRALAKNIQYF. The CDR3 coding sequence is TGTGCCAGCAGACCTGACAGGGCTCTCGCCAAAAACATTCAGTACTTC.

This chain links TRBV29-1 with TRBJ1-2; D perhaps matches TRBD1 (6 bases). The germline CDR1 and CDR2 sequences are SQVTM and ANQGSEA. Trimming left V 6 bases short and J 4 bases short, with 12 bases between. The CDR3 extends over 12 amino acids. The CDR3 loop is CSVRGQPYGYTF. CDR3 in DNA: TGCAGCGTCCGAGGACAGCCCTATGGCTACACCTTC.

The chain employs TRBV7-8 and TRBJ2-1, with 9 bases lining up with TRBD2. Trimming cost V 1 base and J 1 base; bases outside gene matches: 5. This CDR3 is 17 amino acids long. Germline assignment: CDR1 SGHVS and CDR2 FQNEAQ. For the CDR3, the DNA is TGTGCCAGCAGCTTAGATGGTAGCGGGAGTTCCTACAATGAGCAGTTCTTC. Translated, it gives CASSLDGSGSSYNEQFF.

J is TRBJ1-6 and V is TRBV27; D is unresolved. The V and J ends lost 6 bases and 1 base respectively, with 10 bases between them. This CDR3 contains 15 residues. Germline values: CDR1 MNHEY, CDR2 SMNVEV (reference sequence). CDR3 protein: CASRNRVSYNSPLHF. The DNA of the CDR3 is TGTGCCAGCAGAAACCGAGTGTCCTATAATTCACCCCTCCACTTT.

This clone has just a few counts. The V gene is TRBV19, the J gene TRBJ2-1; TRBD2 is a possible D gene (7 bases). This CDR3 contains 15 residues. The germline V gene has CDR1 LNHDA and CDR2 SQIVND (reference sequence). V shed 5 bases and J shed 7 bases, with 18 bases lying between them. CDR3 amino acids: CASSAPGGVRNEQFF. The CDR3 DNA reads TGTGCCAGTAGTGCCCCGGGGGGCGTTCGTAATGAGCAGTTCTTC.

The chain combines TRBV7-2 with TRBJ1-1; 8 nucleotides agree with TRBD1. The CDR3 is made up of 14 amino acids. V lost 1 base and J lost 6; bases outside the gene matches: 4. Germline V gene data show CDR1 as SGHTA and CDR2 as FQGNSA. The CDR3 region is CASSLVRGQPEAFF. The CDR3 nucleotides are TGTGCCAGCAGCTTAGTCAGGGGGCAACCTGAAGCTTTCTTT.

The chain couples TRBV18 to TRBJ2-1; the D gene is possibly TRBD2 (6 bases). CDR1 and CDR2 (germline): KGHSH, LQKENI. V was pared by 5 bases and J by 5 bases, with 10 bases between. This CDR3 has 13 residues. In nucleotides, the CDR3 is TGTGCCAGCTCATACCGGGAGAACAATGAGCAGTTCTTC. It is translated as CASSYRENNEQFF.

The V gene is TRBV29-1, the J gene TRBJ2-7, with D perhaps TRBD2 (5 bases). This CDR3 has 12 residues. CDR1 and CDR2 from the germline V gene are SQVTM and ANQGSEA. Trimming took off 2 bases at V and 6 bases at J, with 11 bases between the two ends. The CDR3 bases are TGCAGCGTTGAAAGTACTAGTCTCGAGCAGTACTTC. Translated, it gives CSVESTSLEQYF.

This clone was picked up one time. This CDR3 is CASSLSSVDNYGYTF. The CDR3 DNA is TGCGCCAGCAGCTTGAGTAGCGTCGACAACTATGGCTACACCTTC. The chain carries TRBV5-1 and TRBJ1-2; D gene uncertain. The CDR3 length is 15 residues. Germline V CDR1 and CDR2: SGHRS, YFSETQ. Trimming took off 1 base at V and 2 bases at J, with 12 bases between the two ends.